The 28 T cell receptor beta chains given below trace back to one sample, sequenced in a study of T cell repertoires in aging, cancer and after chemotherapy. Rearranged V-D-J TRB sequences were amplified with a mixed TRB-A/B primer pool. MiXCR, run by TCRdb on the multiplex PCR reads, gives a single entry per CDR3 protein. This sample has about 19,000 distinct CDR3 sequences, with 35% to 40% found just once. Peripheral blood genomic DNA, not sorted cells or RNA, was the template. Sequences were obtained from blood. These receptors all stem from a human donor with a solid tumor.

The sample holds one count of this clonotype. The CDR3 protein is CASSLSPTSGTHEQFF. In DNA form, the CDR3 reads TGTGCCAGCAGCCTCTCTCCGACTAGCGGGACCCATGAGCAGTTCTTC. This chain connects TRBV6-2 or TRBV6-3 to TRBJ2-1; 11 bases line up with TRBD2. Germline V gene data show CDR1 as MNHEY and CDR2 as SVGEGT. This CDR3 is built from 16 residues. V shed 6 bases and J 8 bases; nucleotides not matched to a gene: 12.

V gene TRBV5-6 combines with J gene TRBJ2-6, with TRBD1 matching 7 bases. V shed 3 bases, J shed 0 bases, and the junction held 6 bases outside the gene matches. CDR3 length equals 17 residues. Germline V CDR1 and CDR2: SGHDT, YYEEEE. CDR3 region: CASSSRDSYSGANVLTF. Written as DNA, the CDR3 is TGTGCCAGCAGCTCACGGGACAGTTACTCTGGGGCCAACGTCCTGACTTTC.

This clonotype was seen a few times. The genes are TRBV6-5 and TRBJ2-5; D is unresolved. Germline assignment: CDR1 MNHEY and CDR2 SVGAGI. Deletions cut 5 bases from V and 10 bases from J, with 11 bases between. CDR3 length: 11 residues. For the CDR3, the DNA is TGTGCCAGCAGTCACCTTGGCCTCCAGTACTTC. Translated, it gives CASSHLGLQYF.

This clonotype showed up just once. The chain combines TRBV18 with TRBJ2-7; D is ambiguous. The CDR3 has 14 residues. V was pared by 2 bases and J by 2 bases, with 10 bases between. Per germline, CDR1 KGHSH and CDR2 LQKENI. The CDR3 sequence: CASSPETGPYEQYF. In nucleotides, the CDR3 is TGTGCCAGCTCACCAGAGACGGGCCCCTACGAGCAGTACTTC. Looking up the rest from reference TRBV18 and TRBJ2-7 gives the full variable domain: NAGVMQNPRHLVRRRGQEARLRCSPMKGHSHVYWYRQLPEEGLKFMVYLQKENIIDESGMPKERFSAEFPKEGPSILRIQQVVRGDSAAYFCASSPETGPYEQYFGPGTRLTVT.

This clonotype was recorded a few times. V and J are TRBV5-6 and TRBJ2-1, with TRBD2 matching 13 bases. Per germline, CDR1 SGHDT and CDR2 YYEEEE. The CDR3 has 16 residues. After removal of 3 bases from V and 10 bases from J, the junction contained 10 bases not matched to a gene. CDR3 in amino acids: CASSSGGLAGSWEQFF. CDR3 in DNA: TGTGCCAGCAGCTCCGGGGGACTAGCGGGGAGTTGGGAGCAGTTCTTC. The variable domain in full, with the rest retrieved from reference TRBV5-6 and TRBJ2-1, is DAGVTQSPTHLIKTRGQQVTLRCSPKSGHDTVSWYQQALGQGPQFIFQYYEEEERQRGNFPDRFSGHQFPNYSSELNVNALLLGDSALYLCASSSGGLAGSWEQFFGPGTRLTVL.

This sequence joins TRBV7-2 and TRBJ2-1, with 8 bases that match TRBD2. The CDR3 loop spans 17 amino acids. The germline V gene has CDR1 SGHTA and CDR2 FQGNSA. The junction had 10 bases not matched to a gene; V was cut back by 5 bases and J by 1 base. For the CDR3, the DNA is TGTGCCAGCAGCCCTCGTCGTAGCGGGGTTTCCTACAATGAGCAGTTCTTC. Translating it yields CASSPRRSGVSYNEQFF.

This clonotype was seen more than once but under ten times. The chain combines TRBV5-1 with TRBJ2-5; 8 bases are shared with TRBD2. This CDR3 is built from 14 residues. The V gene's germline CDR1 is SGHRS and CDR2 YFSETQ. The V gene end was trimmed by 4 bases and the J gene end by 4 bases; junction bases not matched to a gene: 6. CDR3 region: CASSSPGGRETQYF. CDR3 nucleotides: TGCGCCAGCAGCAGTCCGGGAGGGAGAGAGACCCAGTACTTC.

This clonotype occurred a few times. The chain couples TRBV6-5 to TRBJ1-1; no reliable D call. V dropped 10 bases and J dropped 2 bases, with 17 bases sitting between them. The germline V gene has CDR1 MNHEY and CDR2 SVGAGI. The CDR3 runs 14 residues. The CDR3 sequence: CAISIDGPNTEAFF. For the CDR3, the DNA is TGTGCCATATCGATCGACGGGCCTAACACTGAAGCTTTCTTT.

This clonotype was counted a few times. The chain has TRBV6-1 and TRBJ2-3, with a possible D match to TRBD2 (5 bases). This CDR3 contains 15 residues. The germline V gene encodes CDR1 MNHNS and CDR2 SASEGT. Trimming stripped 1 base from V and 10 bases from J, with 18 bases between. The CDR3 sequence: CASSEEVRPPGAQYF. CDR3 DNA sequence: TGTGCCAGCAGTGAAGAGGTTCGGCCACCCGGGGCGCAGTATTTT.

This clonotype was found a few times. The V call is TRBV7-2, the J call TRBJ1-6; 9 bases agree with TRBD1. This CDR3 is built from 14 residues. Germline V lookup: CDR1 SGHTA, CDR2 FQGNSA. The trim removed 6 bases at V and 7 bases at J, leaving 4 bases unmatched. The CDR3 here is CASRHRGRNSPLHF. The CDR3, as DNA: TGTGCCAGCAGGCACAGGGGGCGAAATTCACCCCTCCACTTT.

The rearrangement uses TRBV30 and TRBJ1-6; 9 nucleotides line up with TRBD1. CDR3 length: 14 residues. The V gene end was trimmed by 8 bases and the J gene end by 2 bases; junction bases not matched to a gene: 4. Looked up from germline, CDR1 is GTSNPN and CDR2 is SVGIG (reference sequence). The CDR3 here is CAGQGSPYNSPLHF. Here the CDR3 DNA reads TGTGCCGGACAGGGGAGCCCCTATAATTCACCCCTCCACTTT.

This clonotype was recorded a few times. The CDR3 nucleotides read TGTGCCAGCAGTGAGCTGACAGGGAGGACACCCCTCCACTTT. This sequence encodes CASSELTGRTPLHF. This chain links TRBV6-1 with TRBJ1-6, with 7 nucleotides matching TRBD1. V dropped 3 bases and J dropped 11; count of bases not matched to a gene: 7. The V gene's germline CDR1 is MNHNS and CDR2 SASEGT. This CDR3 comprises 14 residues.

This clonotype was picked up a small number of times. The J gene is TRBJ1-5, the V gene TRBV7-4; 8 bases match TRBD1. V was clipped by 5 bases and J by 5 bases; unmatched bases: 20. The CDR3 consists of 19 residues. From germline, CDR1 is SGHVT and CDR2 SQSDAQ. The CDR3 loop reads CASSLKVSDRVDDHQPQHF. CDR3 bases: TGTGCCAGCAGCCTCAAAGTCTCGGACAGGGTAGATGATCATCAGCCCCAGCATTTT.

V gene TRBV27 combines with J gene TRBJ2-7; TRBD1 agrees at 11 bases. The CDR3 runs to 15 residues. Looked up from germline, CDR1 is MNHEY and CDR2 is SMNVEV (reference sequence). The V and J ends lost 5 bases and 2 bases, in that order; junction bases with no gene match: 5. The CDR3 DNA reads TGTGCCAGCAGTCAACCGGGACAGGGGGCCTACGAGCAGTACTTC. Its translation is CASSQPGQGAYEQYF.

The CDR3 sequence: CAISFGAGVTDTQYF. The CDR3 coding sequence is TGTGCTATCAGCTTCGGAGCGGGGGTCACAGATACGCAGTATTTT. The genes are TRBV7-7 and TRBJ2-3, with 8 nucleotides matching TRBD2. Germline V gene lookup returns CDR1 SSHAT and CDR2 FNYEAQ (reference sequence). The CDR3 is made up of 15 amino acids.

The chain links TRBV6-6 to TRBJ2-1; possible D gene TRBD2, 5 bases. With 1 base removed from V and 6 bases from J, the gap between germline ends came to 10 bases. Germline V gives CDR1 MNHNY, CDR2 SVGAGI (reference sequence). This CDR3 is built from 14 residues. CDR3 amino acids: CASSYYQTSNEQFF. CDR3 bases: TGTGCCAGCAGTTACTACCAAACTAGCAATGAGCAGTTCTTC.

The table lists this clonotype with a few counts. The chain recombines TRBV30 with TRBJ2-5; D possibly uses TRBD1 or TRBD2 (5 bases each). The CDR3 contains 12 residues. Per germline, CDR1 GTSNPN and CDR2 SVGIG (reference sequence). The V and J ends lost 2 bases and 3 bases respectively, with 7 bases between them. CDR3 sequence reads: CAWSRGEETQYF. The CDR3 DNA reads as TGTGCCTGGAGTAGGGGAGAAGAGACCCAGTACTTC.

This chain connects TRBV5-4 to TRBJ1-1; no clear D gene. The CDR3 consists of 17 residues. Germline V gene lookup returns CDR1 SGHNT and CDR2 YYREEE (reference sequence). V was cut by 0 bases and J by 1 base, with 16 bases left in between. The CDR3: CASSLEPLFKTNTEAFF. The DNA for the CDR3 is TGTGCCAGCAGCTTGGAACCCCTATTCAAAACGAACACTGAAGCTTTCTTT. Full variable domain (rest looked up from reference TRBV5-4 and TRBJ1-1): ETGVTQSPTHLIKTRGQQVTLRCSSQSGHNTVSWYQQALGQGPQFIFQYYREEENGRGNFPPRFSGLQFPNYSSELNVNALELDDSALYLCASSLEPLFKTNTEAFFGQGTRLTVV.

This clonotype appeared a few times. The CDR3 DNA reads as TGTGCCTGGGGGACAGGGAACACCTACAATGAGCAGTTCTTC. Amino acid sequence: CAWGTGNTYNEQFF. This rearrangement joins TRBV30 to TRBJ2-1; TRBD1 agrees at 9 bases. J lost 2 bases, V lost 5 bases, and 4 bases had no gene match. Germline V lookup: CDR1 GTSNPN, CDR2 SVGIG (reference sequence). CDR3 length: 14 residues.

This clonotype was seen only a few times. The rearrangement joins TRBV27 to TRBJ1-1; D remains ambiguous. Germline values: CDR1 MNHEY, CDR2 SMNVEV (reference sequence). The CDR3 runs 15 residues. Trimming stripped 5 bases from V and 11 bases from J, with 24 bases between. The CDR3 spells CASSPTRASPGKAFF. CDR3 bases: TGTGCCAGCAGTCCAACACGGGCATCTCCCGGTAAGGCTTTCTTT.

The CDR3 bases are TGTGCCAGCAGCTCAGGGACATATGAGCAGTTCTTC. Translating gives CASSSGTYEQFF. The V gene is TRBV5-4, the J gene TRBJ2-1, with D perhaps matching TRBD1 (6 bases). Between the trimmed V and J ends, which lost 3 bases and 8 bases, there was a span of 9 bases. Germline lookup yields CDR1 SGHNT and CDR2 YYREEE (reference sequence). The CDR3 has 12 amino acids.

This clonotype was seen more than once but under ten times. The chain combines TRBV30 with TRBJ2-1; a weak D match, TRBD1 (5 bases). V gave up 5 bases and J gave up 9 bases, with 8 bases separating them. CDR3 length: 10 amino acids. In germline, CDR1 is GTSNPN, CDR2 SVGIG (reference sequence). This CDR3 is CAWATGEQFF. In nucleotides, the CDR3 is TGTGCCTGGGCTACAGGTGAGCAGTTCTTC. Supplemented by reference TRBV30 and TRBJ2-1, the full variable domain reads SQTIHQWPATLVQPVGSPLSLECTVEGTSNPNLYWYRQAAGRGLQLLFYSVGIGQISSEVPQNLSASRPQDRQFILSSKKLLLSDSGFYLCAWATGEQFFGPGTRLTVL.

The genes are TRBV5-1 and TRBJ1-1, with 11 bases matching TRBD1. Germline V gives CDR1 SGHRS, CDR2 YFSETQ. The CDR3 is 16 residues long. Germline trimming cut 0 bases from V and 4 bases from J; bases unmatched to any gene: 5. CDR3: CASSLGGQGGSTEAFF. CDR3 in DNA: TGCGCCAGCAGCTTGGGGGGACAGGGGGGAAGCACTGAAGCTTTCTTT.

In its sample, this clonotype is medium-sized (0.01 to 0.1%). CDR3 coding DNA: TGCAGCGTTGAACTCGAGGGGGATGAGCAGTTCTTC. This encodes CSVELEGDEQFF. This rearrangement joins TRBV29-1 to TRBJ2-1, with TRBD1 as a possible D gene (6 bases). Germline values: CDR1 SQVTM, CDR2 ANQGSEA. V gave up 2 bases and J gave up 8 bases, with 10 bases separating them. CDR3 length: 12 residues.

This clonotype was counted between two and nine times. This chain links TRBV5-1 with TRBJ2-2; D possibly matches TRBD1 or TRBD2 (5 bases each). The germline V gene encodes CDR1 SGHRS and CDR2 YFSETQ. The CDR3 covers 14 residues. The V gene lost 7 bases and the J gene lost 1 base, with 11 bases spanning the gap. CDR3 amino acids: CASAGAGNTGELFF. The CDR3 nucleotides read TGCGCCAGCGCCGGGGCCGGGAACACCGGGGAGCTGTTTTTT.

This clonotype was picked up a small number of times. This chain joins TRBV18 and TRBJ2-7; 7 bases align to TRBD1. CDR3 length: 14 residues. From germline, CDR1 is KGHSH and CDR2 LQKENI. Trimming cost V 5 bases and J 3 bases; bases outside gene matches: 7. The CDR3 loop reads CASSTGAGGYEQYF. The CDR3 region has the DNA TGTGCCAGCTCAACTGGGGCAGGGGGCTACGAGCAGTACTTC.

In its sample, this clonotype was seen a few times. The chain couples TRBV6-1 to TRBJ2-7; 10 bases line up with TRBD1. The CDR3 extends over 15 amino acids. The V gene end was trimmed by 1 base and the J gene end by 0 bases; junction bases not matched to a gene: 0. Germline CDR1 reads MNHNS; CDR2 reads SASEGT. The chain's CDR3 is CASSEGTGGSYEQYF. The CDR3 DNA follows: TGTGCCAGCAGTGAAGGGACAGGGGGCTCCTACGAGCAGTACTTC.

This clonotype was counted a few times. The V and J genes are TRBV7-9 and TRBJ2-2; 16 bases match TRBD2. CDR1 and CDR2 (germline): SEHNR, FQNEAQ (reference sequence). The CDR3 loop spans 18 amino acids. V shed 5 bases, J shed 4 bases, and the junction held 7 bases outside the gene matches. The CDR3 nucleotides are TGTGCCAGCAGCCCGGGACTAGCGGGAGGGCCGGTCACCGGGGAGCTGTTTTTT. Protein product: CASSPGLAGGPVTGELFF. The entire variable domain, with the rest obtained from reference TRBV7-9 and TRBJ2-2, is as follows: DTGVSQNPRHKITKRGQNVTFRCDPISEHNRLYWYRQTLGQGPEFLTYFQNEAQLEKSRLLSDRFSAERPKGSFSTLEIQRTEQGDSAMYLCASSPGLAGGPVTGELFFGEGSRLTVL.